The rows below give T cell receptor beta chains drawn from one sample of a study of blood T cell repertoires in COVID-19. Sequencing used immunoSEQ multiplex PCR; TCRdb keeps in-frame clones, though not all of them. Among 100,000 to 150,000 clones listed, about 85% were seen once. The specimen sequenced was peripheral blood. Source of these receptors: an elderly woman with acute or convalescent COVID-19. CDR3s include the opening cysteine and the closing phenylalanine or tryptophan. D genes are given only for firm matches. Where a row states a size, it is once, few, many or the class of an expanded clone; other rows omit it.

CDR3nt	CDR3aa	v_gene	d_gene	abundance	j_gene
TGTGCCAGCAGCGCCAACAGGGGGCAGTCACCCCTCCACTTT	CASSANRGQSPLHF	TRBV9	TRBD1	.	TRBJ1-6
TGCGCCAGCAGTTCAGGGGCGCCGGGCACTGAAGCTTTCTTT	CASSSGAPGTEAFF	TRBV10-2	.	.	TRBJ1-1
TGTGCCAGCAGCTTAGCCTCGGATACGCAGTATTTT	CASSLASDTQYF	TRBV11-3	.	.	TRBJ2-3
TGCAGCGTTGTGCCCGGGTTAAGCACAGATACGCAGTATTTT	CSVVPGLSTDTQYF	TRBV29-1	.	.	TRBJ2-3
TGTGCCAGCAGTTGGGACAGGGGCCCAACAGATACGCAGTATTTT	CASSWDRGPTDTQYF	TRBV27	TRBD1	.	TRBJ2-3
TGCAGTGCTAGTTCTGGGACAGCTAACTATGGCTACACCTTC	CSASSGTANYGYTF	TRBV20-1	TRBD1	.	TRBJ1-2
TGTGCCAGCAGCGTAGACTTCCGACAGGGCCGCACAGATACGCAGTATTTT	CASSVDFRQGRTDTQYF	TRBV9	TRBD1	.	TRBJ2-3
TGTGCCAGCAGCCAACTAGGGACAGGGAGGACTGAAGCTTTCTTT	CASSQLGTGRTEAFF	TRBV11-1	TRBD1	.	TRBJ1-1
TGCGCCAGCAGCTTGGGGGCGGACACCCCTGGAAACACCATATATTTT	CASSLGADTPGNTIYF	TRBV5-1	.	.	TRBJ1-3
TGTGCCACCCGACAGTTAGGCGGCACTGAAGCTTTCTTT	CATRQLGGTEAFF	TRBV2	.	once	TRBJ1-1
TGTGCCAGCAGTGAACGAGGGGGTCCCCGGTTGAATCAGCCCCAGCATTTT	CASSERGGPRLNQPQHF	TRBV6-1	.	.	TRBJ1-5
TGTGCCAGCAGCCACATTCGATCAGGGGGCTTAGAAGCTTTCTTT	CASSHIRSGGLEAFF	TRBV14	TRBD1	.	TRBJ1-1
TGTGCCAGCAGCCGAGACAGGCACACCCTGTTCTTC	CASSRDRHTLFF	TRBV14	.	.	TRBJ2-1
TGCGCCAGCAGCCAAGTAGGGCAGGGGGCTGCTCAGCCCCAGCATTTT	CASSQVGQGAAQPQHF	TRBV4-1	TRBD1	.	TRBJ1-5
TGTGCCAGCAGAACGGGAAACTCTGGGGCCAACGTCCTGACTTTC	CASRTGNSGANVLTF	TRBV9	.	.	TRBJ2-6
TGTGCCAGCAGTTACTCGAGACGCGGTGGAGGCTACACCTTC	CASSYSRRGGGYTF	TRBV6-2/TRBV6-3	.	.	TRBJ1-2
TGTGCCAGCAGTTTGGACGACAGGGTCGCCTACGAGCAGTACTTC	CASSLDDRVAYEQYF	TRBV6-2/TRBV6-3	TRBD1	.	TRBJ2-7
TGTGCCAGCAGCAACCCTGGGACAGTTAAACAAGAGACCCAGTACTTC	CASSNPGTVKQETQYF	TRBV5-4	TRBD1	once	TRBJ2-5
TGTGCCAGCAGCACGACAGGGGGCAATCAGCCCCAGCATTTT	CASSTTGGNQPQHF	TRBV21-1	.	few	TRBJ1-5
TGTGCCAGCAGCCTCGGACAGCATAACATGAACACTGAAGCTTTCTTT	CASSLGQHNMNTEAFF	TRBV11-2	.	.	TRBJ1-1
TGTGCCAGCAGCTTAGGTCAGACAGATACGCAGTATTTT	CASSLGQTDTQYF	TRBV7-8	.	.	TRBJ2-3
TGTGCCAGCAGCGTAGGTGGAGGGGCCAGGGTCACAACTAATGAAAAACTGTTTTTT	CASSVGGGARVTTNEKLFF	TRBV9	.	.	TRBJ1-4
TGTGCCACCAGCCGAGTTAGAAACACCATATATTTT	CATSRVRNTIYF	TRBV15	.	.	TRBJ1-3
TGTGCCAGCAGTTTCGGGGGAGGGGCTAATCAGCCCCAGCATTTT	CASSFGGGANQPQHF	TRBV28	.	.	TRBJ1-5
TGCGCCAGCAGCTCCGGGGGGGGCCGCTCTGGAAACACCATATATTTT	CASSSGGGRSGNTIYF	TRBV5-1	.	.	TRBJ1-3
TGTGCCAGCAGCCAAGTCCACAGGGTGGGCAATCAGCCCCAGCATTTT	CASSQVHRVGNQPQHF	TRBV6-2/TRBV6-3	.	.	TRBJ1-5
TGTGCCAGCTCACGCGACAGGGCTTCTGGAAACACCATATATTTT	CASSRDRASGNTIYF	TRBV18	TRBD1	.	TRBJ1-3
TGTGCCAGCAGTGCGTATAGCAATCAGCCCCAGCATTTT	CASSAYSNQPQHF	TRBV25-1	.	.	TRBJ1-5
TGCGCCAGCAGCCAAGATCCGCAGGGCAGCTCCTATAATTCACCCCTCCACTTT	CASSQDPQGSSYNSPLHF	TRBV4-1	.	.	TRBJ1-6
TGTGCCAGCAGTTTCGAGTACGAGCAGTACTTC	CASSFEYEQYF	TRBV12-3/TRBV12-4	.	.	TRBJ2-7
TGTGCCACCAGTGACAAGGACAGAGAGACCCAGTACTTC	CATSDKDRETQYF	TRBV24-1	.	.	TRBJ2-5
TGTGCCAGCAGTGAATCCATGGGAGACTCTGGGGCCAACGTCCTGACTTTC	CASSESMGDSGANVLTF	TRBV25-1	.	.	TRBJ2-6
TGTGCCAGCAGTTGGGACAGACGTCCTGGGGCCAACGTCCTGACTTTC	CASSWDRRPGANVLTF	TRBV27	TRBD1	.	TRBJ2-6
TGTGCCAGCACCCACAGGGGCTATGGCTACACCTTC	CASTHRGYGYTF	TRBV6-5	TRBD1	.	TRBJ1-2
TGTGCCAGCAGTTTATCGCCCGGACAGGGGAGCGGCTACACCTTC	CASSLSPGQGSGYTF	TRBV28	TRBD1	.	TRBJ1-2
TGCAGTGCGGCCTTGGAGGGGGGCTACACCTTC	CSAALEGGYTF	TRBV20-1	.	few	TRBJ1-2
TGTGCCAGTAGTTTCCGCGGTGCGCGGGCGGGACGAGAGACCCAGTACTTC	CASSFRGARAGRETQYF	TRBV19	.	.	TRBJ2-5